These 24 T cell receptor beta chains originate from one sample sequenced in a study of blood T cell repertoires in COVID-19. Data came from immunoSEQ multiplex PCR; TCRdb stores just in-frame clones and leaves some out. Here the sample spans 200,000 to 300,000 clones, around 90% being singletons. Sequences were obtained from peripheral blood. All receptors come from a woman aged 25-40 years with acute or convalescent COVID-19.

The CDR3 nucleotides read TGTGCCAGCAGGCTAGCGGGAGAGACCCAGTACTTC. It encodes CASRLAGETQYF. The chain is built from TRBV12-3 or TRBV12-4 and TRBJ2-5, with 8 bases lining up with TRBD2. Unmatched junction bases numbered 1, after V lost 6 bases and J lost 4 bases. CDR3 size: 12 residues.

In this sample, this clone turned up a few times. V gene TRBV6-6 combines with J gene TRBJ2-4; 7 bases agree with TRBD1. Germline V gives CDR1 MNHNY, CDR2 SVGAGI (reference sequence). The length of the CDR3 is 15 residues. The J segment lost 0 bases and the V segment lost 6 bases, leaving 5 bases of the junction unmatched. The chain's CDR3 is CASRGQRLAKNIQYF. The CDR3 coding sequence is TGTGCCAGCAGGGGACAGCGACTAGCCAAAAACATTCAGTACTTC.

The chain carries TRBV5-1 and TRBJ2-2; D remains ambiguous. This CDR3 is 13 amino acids long. Germline CDR1 SGHRS, CDR2 YFSETQ. V was trimmed by 6 bases and J by 6 bases, leaving 12 bases between them. CDR3 residues: CASNSGTAGELFF. The DNA for the CDR3 is TGCGCCAGCAACTCGGGTACCGCCGGGGAGCTGTTTTTT.

This chain joins TRBV2 and TRBJ1-5, with D maybe TRBD1 (5 bases). V lost 6 bases to trimming and J lost 9 bases, with 12 bases between them. The CDR3 has 12 amino acids. Germline loops: CDR1 SNHLY, CDR2 FYNNEI. DNA of the CDR3: TGTGCCAGCAGGGACGACGGGGGGCCCCAGCATTTT. Protein product: CASRDDGGPQHF.

V is TRBV19 and J is TRBJ1-1; TRBD1 is a possible D gene (5 bases). The length of the CDR3 is 14 residues. The ends were cut back, 1 base at V and 5 bases at J, with 11 bases in the middle. CDR1 is LNHDA and CDR2 is SQIVND in the germline V gene (reference sequence). CDR3 sequence: CASSIAPGGTEAFF. The CDR3 DNA is TGTGCCAGTAGTATAGCGCCGGGGGGGACTGAAGCTTTCTTT.

This chain connects TRBV29-1 to TRBJ2-1; D is possibly TRBD1 (5 bases). Trimming removed 2 bases at V and 8 bases at J, with 10 bases between. Germline V gene lookup returns CDR1 SQVTM and CDR2 ANQGSEA. This CDR3 spans 12 amino acids. This chain's CDR3 is CSVELQDYEQFF. The CDR3 region has the DNA TGCAGCGTTGAATTACAGGATTATGAGCAGTTCTTC.

The chain is built from TRBV7-2 and TRBJ1-1, with D possibly matching TRBD1 (5 bases). V lost 2 bases and J 3 bases, leaving 13 bases between the germline ends. The CDR3 has 15 amino acids. Germline V gives CDR1 SGHTA, CDR2 FQGNSA. The CDR3 bases are TGTGCCAGCAGCTTACCACTCCAGGGTCACACTGAAGCTTTCTTT. It codes for CASSLPLQGHTEAFF.

The V and J genes are TRBV10-3 and TRBJ1-2; no clear D. V was clipped by 3 bases and J by 4 bases, with 12 bases between them. This CDR3 has 14 residues. Germline V gene sequence: CDR1 ENHRY, CDR2 SYGVKD. The CDR3: CAISDGLHSYGYTF. CDR3 DNA sequence: TGTGCCATCAGTGATGGACTCCACTCCTATGGCTACACCTTC.

This chain links TRBV5-1 with TRBJ2-1; TRBD2 matches at 9 bases. Germline lookup yields CDR1 SGHRS and CDR2 YFSETQ. Trimming cost V 4 bases and J 3 bases; bases outside gene matches: 11. The CDR3 contains 17 residues. For the CDR3, the DNA is TGCGCCAGCAGCACGACCCTAGCGGGAAGGTACTACAATGAGCAGTTCTTC. It translates to CASSTTLAGRYYNEQFF.

This clone appeared a few times. The V gene is TRBV24-1, the J gene TRBJ1-4, with TRBD1 identical over 12 bases. The ends lost 6 bases at V and 7 bases at J; junction bases unmatched: 5. CDR3 length: 15 amino acids. The V gene's germline CDR1 is KGHDR and CDR2 SFDVKD. CDR3 region: CATSPGQGASEKLFF. As DNA, the CDR3 is TGTGCCACCAGTCCGGGACAGGGGGCGAGTGAAAAACTGTTTTTT.

J is TRBJ2-7 and V is TRBV12-3 or TRBV12-4; 8 nucleotides agree with TRBD2. This CDR3 has 13 residues. V was clipped by 6 bases and J by 5 bases; unmatched bases: 6. Here the CDR3 reads CASRVSGGDEQYF. As DNA, the CDR3 is TGTGCCAGCAGAGTGAGCGGGGGTGACGAGCAGTACTTC.

This rearrangement joins TRBV4-1 to TRBJ2-2; TRBD2 matches 12 bases. Germline V CDR1 and CDR2: MGHRA, YSYEKL. This CDR3 has 16 residues. With V trimmed by 0 bases and J by 7 bases, 3 bases remained unmatched. CDR3: CASSQDSGLAGGELFF. CDR3 coding DNA: TGCGCCAGCAGCCAAGATTCGGGACTAGCGGGCGGGGAGCTGTTTTTT.

This clone was seen only once. The CDR3 protein is CASSQDWSSGTDTQYF. The CDR3 coding sequence is TGCGCCAGCAGCCAAGATTGGTCTAGCGGCACAGATACGCAGTATTTT. The gene calls are TRBV4-3 and TRBJ2-3, with D possibly matching TRBD2 (6 bases). Germline CDR1 and CDR2: LGHNA and YSLEER. The CDR3 totals 16 residues. V was pared by 0 bases and J by 1 base, with 11 bases between.

The J gene is TRBJ2-7, the V gene TRBV14, with D possibly being TRBD2 (6 bases). Deletions cut 0 bases from V and 1 base from J, with 16 bases between. There are 17 residues in the CDR3. The V gene's germline CDR1 is SGHDN and CDR2 FVKESK. The DNA for the CDR3 is TGTGCCAGCAGCCAAGACGCGAGCGGGTTTCGTTCCTACGAGCAGTACTTC. Its protein is CASSQDASGFRSYEQYF. The full variable domain, rest sourced from reference TRBV14 and TRBJ2-7, is EAGVTQFPSHSVIEKGQTVTLRCDPISGHDNLYWYRRVMGKEIKFLLHFVKESKQDESGMPNNRFLAERTGGTYSTLKVQPAELEDSGVYFCASSQDASGFRSYEQYFGPGTRLTVT.

This clone was recorded only once. The chain employs TRBV30 and TRBJ2-2, with 9 positions matching TRBD2. Germline V CDR1 and CDR2: GTSNPN, SVGIG (reference sequence). The CDR3 is made up of 15 amino acids. V dropped 3 bases and J dropped 6; count of bases not matched to a gene: 8. In DNA form, the CDR3 reads TGTGCCTGGAGGAGCAGCGGGAGGCGCTCCGGGGAGCTGTTTTTT. It translates to CAWRSSGRRSGELFF.

The chain links TRBV9 to TRBJ2-7; TRBD1 matches 7 bases. The CDR3 is 13 amino acids. Looked up from germline, CDR1 is SGDLS and CDR2 is YYNGEE. Losses at the gene ends were 2 bases for V and 4 bases for J; bases not matched to a gene: 3. Written as DNA, the CDR3 is TGTGCCAGCAGCGTCGGGACAGAGTACGAGCAGTACTTC. Translation gives CASSVGTEYEQYF.

This clone was picked up a small number of times. The chain employs TRBV4-3 and TRBJ2-7, with TRBD2 identical over 10 bases. The V segment lost 1 base and the J segment 4 bases; nucleotides outside the gene matches: 4. The CDR3 has 15 amino acids. From germline, CDR1 is LGHNA and CDR2 YSLEER. In nucleotides, the CDR3 is TGCGCCAGCAGCCAAGGGGCTAGCGGGAGTTACGAGCAGTACTTC. Encoded protein: CASSQGASGSYEQYF.

The chain carries TRBV10-3 and TRBJ2-7; perhaps TRBD2 as D (5 bases). Germline V gives CDR1 ENHRY, CDR2 SYGVKD. The CDR3 sequence is 12 residues long. Trimming took 8 bases from V and 5 from J, leaving 13 bases between them. CDR3: CAIGAFSDEQYF. In DNA form, the CDR3 reads TGTGCCATCGGCGCCTTTAGCGACGAGCAGTACTTC.

This chain joins TRBV27 and TRBJ2-3, with 8 bases matching TRBD2. Germline loops: CDR1 MNHEY, CDR2 SMNVEV (reference sequence). The CDR3 sequence is 16 residues long. V lost 1 base to trimming and J lost 1 base; unmatched junction nucleotides: 4. DNA for the CDR3: TGTGCCAGCAGTTTATATAGCGGGGCTGGCACAGATACGCAGTATTTT. It specifies CASSLYSGAGTDTQYF.

This rearrangement joins TRBV6-5 to TRBJ2-7, with a possible D match to TRBD1 (6 bases). The CDR3 consists of 14 residues. Trimming took off 6 bases at V and 2 bases at J, with 14 bases between the two ends. Germline values: CDR1 MNHEY, CDR2 SVGAGI. The CDR3 nucleotides are TGTGCCAGCAGCCCGACAGGAAATGCCTACGAGCAGTACTTC. Translation: CASSPTGNAYEQYF.

The genes are TRBV30 and TRBJ1-4; D is perhaps TRBD1 (5 bases). The CDR3 is 11 amino acids. Looked up from germline, CDR1 is GTSNPN and CDR2 is SVGIG (reference sequence). The ends were cut back, 5 bases at V and 8 bases at J, with 9 bases in the middle. The CDR3 loop is CAWETVEKLFF. In nucleotides, the CDR3 is TGTGCCTGGGAGACAGTCGAAAAACTGTTTTTT.

The chain couples TRBV5-4 to TRBJ2-7, with 7 positions matching TRBD2. V dropped 4 bases and J dropped 4; count of bases not matched to a gene: 14. This CDR3 has 16 amino acids. The germline V gene has CDR1 SGHNT and CDR2 YYREEE (reference sequence). This CDR3 reads CASSKASGGIEYEQYF. The CDR3 DNA sequence: TGTGCCAGCAGCAAAGCTAGCGGAGGGATTGAATACGAGCAGTACTTC.

This chain links TRBV5-1 with TRBJ2-1; weak D call: TRBD1 (6 bases). This CDR3 region has 15 residues. V gave up 2 bases and J gave up 0 bases, with 9 bases separating them. Looked up from germline, CDR1 is SGHRS and CDR2 is YFSETQ. The CDR3 reads CASSLQGSSYNEQFF. The CDR3 DNA follows: TGCGCCAGCAGCTTACAGGGAAGCTCCTACAATGAGCAGTTCTTC.

The chain uses TRBV4-2 and TRBJ2-7; a weak D match, TRBD1 (5 bases). This CDR3 has 14 amino acids. Trimming took off 1 base at V and 3 bases at J, with 10 bases between the two ends. Germline lookup yields CDR1 LGHNA and CDR2 YNFKEQ. CDR3 nucleotides: TGTGCCAGCAGCCAAGTTCGGCAGGGCTACGAGCAGTACTTC. It specifies CASSQVRQGYEQYF.